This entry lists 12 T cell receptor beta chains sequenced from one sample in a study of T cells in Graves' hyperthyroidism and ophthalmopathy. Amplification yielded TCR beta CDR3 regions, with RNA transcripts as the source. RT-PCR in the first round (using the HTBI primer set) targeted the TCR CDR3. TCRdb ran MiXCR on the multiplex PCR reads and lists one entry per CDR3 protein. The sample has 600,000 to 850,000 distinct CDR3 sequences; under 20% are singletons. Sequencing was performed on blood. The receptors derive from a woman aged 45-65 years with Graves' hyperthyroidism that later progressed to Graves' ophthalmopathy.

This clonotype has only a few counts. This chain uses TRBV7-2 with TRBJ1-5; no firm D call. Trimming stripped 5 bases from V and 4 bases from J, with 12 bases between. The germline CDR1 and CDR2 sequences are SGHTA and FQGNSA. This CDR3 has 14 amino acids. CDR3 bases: TGTGCCAGCAGCCTTACATCCCAGAATCAGCCCCAGCATTTT. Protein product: CASSLTSQNQPQHF.

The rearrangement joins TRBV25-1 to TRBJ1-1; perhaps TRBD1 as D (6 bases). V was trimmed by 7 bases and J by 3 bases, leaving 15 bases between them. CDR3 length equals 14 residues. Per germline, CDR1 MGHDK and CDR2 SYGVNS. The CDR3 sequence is CASIEGGADTEAFF. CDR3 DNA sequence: TGTGCCAGCATAGAAGGGGGGGCGGACACTGAAGCTTTCTTT.

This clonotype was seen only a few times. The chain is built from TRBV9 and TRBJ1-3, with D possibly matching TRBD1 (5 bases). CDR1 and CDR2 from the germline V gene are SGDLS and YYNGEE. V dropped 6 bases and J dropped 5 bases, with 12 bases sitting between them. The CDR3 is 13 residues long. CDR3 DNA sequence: TGTGCCAGCAACGCCGGGGGAAGAAACACCATATATTTT. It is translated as CASNAGGRNTIYF. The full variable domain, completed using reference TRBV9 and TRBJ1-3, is DSGVTQTPKHLITATGQRVTLRCSPRSGDLSVYWYQQSLDQGLQFLIQYYNGEERAKGNILERFSAQQFPDLHSELNLSSLELGDSALYFCASNAGGRNTIYFGEGSWLTVV.

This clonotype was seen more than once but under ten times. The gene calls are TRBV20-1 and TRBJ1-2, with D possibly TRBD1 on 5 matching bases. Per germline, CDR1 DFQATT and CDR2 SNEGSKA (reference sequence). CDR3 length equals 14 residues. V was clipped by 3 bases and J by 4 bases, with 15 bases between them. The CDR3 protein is CSASAGTAPYGYTF. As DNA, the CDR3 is TGCAGTGCTAGCGCTGGGACTGCACCCTATGGCTACACCTTC.

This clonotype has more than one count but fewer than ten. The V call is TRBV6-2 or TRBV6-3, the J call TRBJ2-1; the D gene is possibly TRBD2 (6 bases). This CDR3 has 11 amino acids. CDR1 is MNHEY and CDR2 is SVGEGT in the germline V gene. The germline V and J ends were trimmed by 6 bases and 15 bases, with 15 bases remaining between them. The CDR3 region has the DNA TGTGCCAGCAGCGGACTACGCTTTCCGTTCTTC. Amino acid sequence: CASSGLRFPFF.

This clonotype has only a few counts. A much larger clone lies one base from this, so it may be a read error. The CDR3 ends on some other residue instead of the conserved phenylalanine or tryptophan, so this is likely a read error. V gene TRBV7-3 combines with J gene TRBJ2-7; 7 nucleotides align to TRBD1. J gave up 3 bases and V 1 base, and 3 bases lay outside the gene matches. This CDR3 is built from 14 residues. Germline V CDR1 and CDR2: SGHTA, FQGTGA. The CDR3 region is CASSLNQGDYEQYL. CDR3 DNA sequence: TGTGCCAGCAGCTTAAATCAGGGGGACTACGAGCAGTACCTC.

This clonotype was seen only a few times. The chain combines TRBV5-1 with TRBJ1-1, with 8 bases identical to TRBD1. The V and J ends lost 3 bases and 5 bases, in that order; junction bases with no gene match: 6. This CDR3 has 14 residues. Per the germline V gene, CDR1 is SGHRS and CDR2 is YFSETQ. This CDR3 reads CASSSGQGVTEAFF. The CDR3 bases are TGCGCCAGCAGCTCCGGACAGGGTGTAACTGAAGCTTTCTTT.

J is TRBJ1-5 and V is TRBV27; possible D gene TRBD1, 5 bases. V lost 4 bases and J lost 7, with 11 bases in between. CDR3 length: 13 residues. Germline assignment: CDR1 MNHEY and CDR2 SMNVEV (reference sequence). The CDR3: CASSSRGEQPQHF. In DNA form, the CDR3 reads TGTGCCAGCAGTTCTAGGGGAGAACAGCCCCAGCATTTT.

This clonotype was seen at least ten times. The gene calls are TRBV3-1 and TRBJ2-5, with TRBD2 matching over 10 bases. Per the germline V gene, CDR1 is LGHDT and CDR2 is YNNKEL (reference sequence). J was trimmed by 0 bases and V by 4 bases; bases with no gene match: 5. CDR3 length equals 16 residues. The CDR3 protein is CASSLRLAGYQETQYF. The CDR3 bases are TGTGCCAGCAGCCTCCGACTAGCGGGCTACCAAGAGACCCAGTACTTC.

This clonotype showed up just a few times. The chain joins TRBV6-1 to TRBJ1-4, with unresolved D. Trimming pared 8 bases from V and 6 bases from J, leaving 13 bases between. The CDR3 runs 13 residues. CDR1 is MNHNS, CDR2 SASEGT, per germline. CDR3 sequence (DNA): TGTGCCAGCGGGCCGGGAGATCATGAAAAACTGTTTTTT. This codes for CASGPGDHEKLFF.

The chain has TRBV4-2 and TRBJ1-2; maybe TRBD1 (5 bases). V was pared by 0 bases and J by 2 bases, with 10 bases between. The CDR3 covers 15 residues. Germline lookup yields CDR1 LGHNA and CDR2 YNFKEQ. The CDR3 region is CASSQDGAENYGYTF. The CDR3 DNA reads TGTGCCAGCAGCCAAGATGGGGCGGAGAACTATGGCTACACCTTC.

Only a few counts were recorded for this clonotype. The CDR3 nucleotides are TGTGCCAGCAGCTCACGACTAGACTACGAGCAGTACTTC. It encodes CASSSRLDYEQYF. The chain carries TRBV27 and TRBJ2-7, with a possible D match to TRBD2 (6 bases). There are 13 residues in the CDR3. From germline, CDR1 is MNHEY and CDR2 SMNVEV (reference sequence). Between the trimmed V and J ends, which lost 6 bases and 3 bases, there was a span of 12 bases.